The T cell receptor beta chain described here comes from a study of T cell repertoires in cytomegalovirus infection. In this sample, this clonotype turned up a few times. What it binds is not known. V was pared by 4 bases and J by 2 bases, with 9 bases of the junction left unmatched. This CDR3 has 16 residues. Per the germline V gene, CDR1 is MNHNY and CDR2 is SVGAGI (reference sequence). Study-level results: Predominance within the ex vivo response was attributable to HLA-C-restricted CMV-specific TCR beta clonotypes.

TCRdb redid the calling of the reads with MiXCR, one entry per CDR3 protein. The sample contains approximately 250,000 distinct CDR3 sequences, approximately 22% of which appear only once. The chain has TRBV6-6 and TRBJ2-7; 9 nucleotides line up with TRBD1. The sequence came from a human donor in good health (CMV status not recorded). Some clones in this sample may be carry-over from other donors' samples. Sequenced material: CD8+ T cells from PBMCs. Written as DNA, the CDR3 is TGTGCCAGCAGTTCACCGAGGACAGGGGTGACCTACGAGCAGTACTTC. Protein sequence: CASSSPRTGVTYEQYF.